Only a few counts were recorded for the clone carrying this T cell receptor beta chain. The antigen is unknown. The sample originates from a study of identical twins. Study conclusions and caveats: A cross-sectional statistical analysis, not follow-up of the same donors, supported the conclusions.

Addition of a universal primer site occurred through template switching, and cDNA carried unique molecular identifiers. TCRdb processed the 5' RACE reads anew with MiXCR; each CDR3 protein has one entry. The repertoire holds around 200,000 distinct CDR3 sequences, with around 9.6% as singletons. The material sequenced was memory (CD45RO+) T cells sorted from blood. The TCR comes from a young woman in good health.

CDR3 in amino acids: CASSPTRGRPYEQYF. CDR3 DNA: TGTGCCAGCAGCCCCACCCGGGGACGTCCCTACGAGCAGTACTTC. J is TRBJ2-7 and V is TRBV7-2; the D gene could be TRBD1 or TRBD2 (5 bases each). Germline V gene sequence: CDR1 SGHTA, CDR2 FQGNSA. The V gene lost 5 bases and the J gene lost 2 bases, with 16 bases spanning the gap. The length of the CDR3 is 15 residues.